One T cell receptor beta chain is described in this entry. The antigen it recognizes is unknown. Base-call qualities are not available, and no considerably larger clone is one nucleotide away. Whole blood was collected in K2EDTA tubes by collaborating institutions according to the institutions' own protocols. For TCRbeta analysis, collaborator samples were shipped as frozen whole blood, as isolated PBMCs, or as DNA extracted from either sample type. The immunoSEQ Assay, a bias-controlled multiplex PCR, was used to amplify TCRbeta CDR3 regions from genomic DNA. The published analysis was carried out like this. The number of nucleated cells in each sample was estimated by amplification of reference gene primers within the assay. To quantify the absolute abundance of each unique TCRbeta CDR3 rearrangement, sequence reads were collapsed and filtered. For each sample, productive Simpson clonality was calculated by taking the square root of Simpson's diversity index across productive rearrangements. TCRdb obtained this table from immuneACCESS and retained in-frame rearrangements with V and J assigned. These tables miss some clones; where compared with another copy, unresolved V genes account for less than half of the shortfall, and the remainder is unexplained. V, J and clone size reflect that table, while D and trimming were determined from the DNA. In this sample the table shows about 46,000 clones, approximately 85% of which occur a single time. The leading ten clones occupy approximately 14% of the sample.

These data belong to a study of blood T cell repertoires in COVID-19 (dated by TCRdb to the early 2020s). About the investigation overall: Samples from collaborators originated in the United States, Italy and Spain and spanned both the acute and convalescent phases of COVID-19. The material from the prospective study consisted of cDNA or gDNA derived from T cells, B-cell-depleted T cells, or PBMCs. Subjects who had been exposed to COVID-19, were actively infected with it, or had recovered from it provided the deeply sampled blood TCRbeta repertoires that made up the dataset. The repertoires were released in a freely available public database meant as a resource for research on the immune response to SARS-CoV-2. Samples came from the ongoing ImmuneRACE study (first 160 participants) plus 1,254 subjects from 6 global collaborators. The sample metadata nearly always contained a de-identified subject ID, COVID-19 status, age in years and sex. Where available, HLA class I and class II types were taken from metadata supplied by the sample provider and were not determined by assay-based typing. Beyond this particular receptor, the publication reports: How much clinical and demographic metadata was included differed by source and by participant, and the metadata was provided uncurated.

Trimming removed 6 bases from V and 3 bases from J; the gene matches leave 6 bases unexplained. For CDR1 and CDR2, the germline V gene lists MNHEY and SVGAGI. Including cysteine and phenylalanine, the CDR3 has 15 amino acids. Solely the CDR3 DNA is kept, with 45 bases framed from the first base. Sequencing used peripheral blood. This clonotype originated in a human donor in a cohort sampled during active COVID-19. The donor label of this sample is uncertain. The chain is assembled from TRBV6-5 and TRBJ2-1, with 9 junctional bases fitting TRBD1. For the CDR3, the sequence is CASRTGTGYYNEQFF. The DNA is as follows: TGTGCCAGCAGGACCGGGACAGGGTACTACAATGAGCAGTTCTTC.